This TCR beta chain was profiled in a study of shared clonotypes between healthy human individuals. The CDR3 extends over 15 amino acids. V lost 2 bases to trimming and J lost 0 bases, with 10 bases between them. Germline lookup yields CDR1 MNHNS and CDR2 SASEGT. Sequenced by immunoSEQ multiplex PCR; TCRdb stores in-frame clones only, minus some. The data contain around 2.5 million clones, 93% of them seen just once; the ten biggest clones take up approximately 0.36%. The J gene is TRBJ1-2, the V gene TRBV6-1; D is possibly TRBD1 (5 bases). The receptor was derived from a man between 18 and 35 years old in good health. Some clones in this sample may be carry-over from other donors' samples. The sample comprised naive CD4+ T cells from PBMCs. Stated subset: CD45RA+ positively selected. The CDR3 nucleotides read TGTGCCAGCAGTGAAACAGGTGGACCTAACTATGGCTACACCTTC. It codes for CASSETGGPNYGYTF.